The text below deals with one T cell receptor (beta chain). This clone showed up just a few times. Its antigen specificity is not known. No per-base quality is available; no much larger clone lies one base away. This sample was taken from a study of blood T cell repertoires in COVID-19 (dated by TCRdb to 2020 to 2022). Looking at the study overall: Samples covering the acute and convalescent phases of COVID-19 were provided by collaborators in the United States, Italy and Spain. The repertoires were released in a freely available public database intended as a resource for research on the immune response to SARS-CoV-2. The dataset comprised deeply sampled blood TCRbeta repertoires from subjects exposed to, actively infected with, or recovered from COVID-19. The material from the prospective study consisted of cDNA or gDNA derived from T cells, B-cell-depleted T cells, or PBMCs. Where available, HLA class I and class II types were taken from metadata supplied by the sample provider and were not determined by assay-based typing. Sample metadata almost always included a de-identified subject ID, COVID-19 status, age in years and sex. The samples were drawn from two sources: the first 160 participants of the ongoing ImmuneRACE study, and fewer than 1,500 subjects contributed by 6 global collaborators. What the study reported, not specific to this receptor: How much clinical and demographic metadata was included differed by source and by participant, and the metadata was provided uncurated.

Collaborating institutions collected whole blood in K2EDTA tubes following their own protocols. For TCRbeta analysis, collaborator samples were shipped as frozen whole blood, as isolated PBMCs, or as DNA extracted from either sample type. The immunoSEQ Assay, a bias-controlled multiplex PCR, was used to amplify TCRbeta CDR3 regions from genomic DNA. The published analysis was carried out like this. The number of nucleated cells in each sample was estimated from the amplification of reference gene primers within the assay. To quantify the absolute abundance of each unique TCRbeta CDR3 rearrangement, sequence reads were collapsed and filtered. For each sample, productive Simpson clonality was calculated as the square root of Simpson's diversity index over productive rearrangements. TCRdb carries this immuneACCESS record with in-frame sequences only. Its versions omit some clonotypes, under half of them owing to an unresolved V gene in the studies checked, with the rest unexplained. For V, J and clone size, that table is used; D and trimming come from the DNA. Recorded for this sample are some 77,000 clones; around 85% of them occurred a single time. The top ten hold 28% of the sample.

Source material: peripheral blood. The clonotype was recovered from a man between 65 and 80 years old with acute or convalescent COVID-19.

The nucleotide sequence is given as TGCAGCGTTGTACTAGCGGGAGGGCCTACTGGCACAGATACGCAGTATTTT. Translated, this is CSVVLAGGPTGTDTQYF. The chain employs TRBV29-1 and TRBJ2-3, and TRBD2 aligns with 13 junction nucleotides. Reading from cysteine to phenylalanine, the CDR3 counts 17 amino acids. The CDR3 DNA has 51 bases and is translated from base 1. Germline trimming: 4 bases from V, 1 base from J; junction bases outside gene matches: 8. Taken from the germline V gene, the CDR1 and CDR2 loops are SQVTM and ANQGSEA.